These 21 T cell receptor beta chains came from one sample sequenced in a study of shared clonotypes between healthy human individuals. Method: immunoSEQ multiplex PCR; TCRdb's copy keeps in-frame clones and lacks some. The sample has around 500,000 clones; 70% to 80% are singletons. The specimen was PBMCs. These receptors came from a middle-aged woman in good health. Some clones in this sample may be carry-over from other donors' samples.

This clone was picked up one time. The CDR3 DNA follows: TGTGCCAGCAGCTTGGAGGGCAGGGTCGAGACCCAGTACTTC. Translated, it gives CASSLEGRVETQYF. The V and J genes are TRBV5-6 and TRBJ2-5, with D possibly being TRBD1 (5 bases). This CDR3 region has 14 residues. V lost 0 bases, J lost 5 bases, and 11 bases lay in between. The germline V gene encodes CDR1 SGHDT and CDR2 YYEEEE.

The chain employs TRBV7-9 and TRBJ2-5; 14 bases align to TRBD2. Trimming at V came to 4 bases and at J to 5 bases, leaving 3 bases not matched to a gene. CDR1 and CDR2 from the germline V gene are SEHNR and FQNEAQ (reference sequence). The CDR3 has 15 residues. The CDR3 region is CASSSGTSGSETQYF. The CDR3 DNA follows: TGTGCCAGCAGCTCCGGGACTAGCGGGAGCGAGACCCAGTACTTC. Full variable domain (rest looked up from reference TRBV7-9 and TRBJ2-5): DTGVSQNPRHKITKRGQNVTFRCDPISEHNRLYWYRQTLGQGPEFLTYFQNEAQLEKSRLLSDRFSAERPKGSFSTLEIQRTEQGDSAMYLCASSSGTSGSETQYFGPGTRLLVL.

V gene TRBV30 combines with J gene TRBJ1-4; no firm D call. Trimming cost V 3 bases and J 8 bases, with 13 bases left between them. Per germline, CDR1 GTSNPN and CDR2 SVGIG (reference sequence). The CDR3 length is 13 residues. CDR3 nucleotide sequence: TGTGCCTGGAGAGCGGGCCCCGAGGAAAAACTGTTTTTT. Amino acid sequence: CAWRAGPEEKLFF.

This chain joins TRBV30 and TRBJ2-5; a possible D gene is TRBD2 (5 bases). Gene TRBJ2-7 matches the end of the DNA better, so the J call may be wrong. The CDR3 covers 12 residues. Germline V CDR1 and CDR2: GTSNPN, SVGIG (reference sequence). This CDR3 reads CAWSRDSYEQYF. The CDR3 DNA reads TGTGCCTGGAGTCGGGACTCCTACGAGCAGTACTTC.

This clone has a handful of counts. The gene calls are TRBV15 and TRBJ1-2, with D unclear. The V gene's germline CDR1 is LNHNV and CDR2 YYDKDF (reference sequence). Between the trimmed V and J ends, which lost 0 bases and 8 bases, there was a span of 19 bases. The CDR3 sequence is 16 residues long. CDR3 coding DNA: TGTGCCACCAGCAGAGATCTTCGGCAGAGGACGGAGGGCTACACCTTC. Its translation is CATSRDLRQRTEGYTF.

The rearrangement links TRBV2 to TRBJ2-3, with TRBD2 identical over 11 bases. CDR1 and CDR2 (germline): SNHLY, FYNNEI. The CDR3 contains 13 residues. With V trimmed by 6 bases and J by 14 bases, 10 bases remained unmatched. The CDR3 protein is CASRDTSGSPSYF. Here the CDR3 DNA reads TGTGCCAGCAGGGATACTAGCGGGAGCCCTTCGTATTTT. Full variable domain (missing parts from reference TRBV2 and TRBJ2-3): EPEVTQTPSHQVTQMGQEVILRCVPISNHLYFYWYRQILGQKVEFLVSFYNNEISEKSEIFDDQFSVERPDGSNFTLKIRSTKLEDSAMYFCASRDTSGSPSYFGPGTRLTVL.

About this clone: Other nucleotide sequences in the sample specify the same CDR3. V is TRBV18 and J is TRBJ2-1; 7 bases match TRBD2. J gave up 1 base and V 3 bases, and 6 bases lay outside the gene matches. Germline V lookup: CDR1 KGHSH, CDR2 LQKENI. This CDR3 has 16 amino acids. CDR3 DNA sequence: TGTGCCAGCTCACCCGCGGGAGAAGGGTCCTACAATGAGCAGTTCTTC. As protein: CASSPAGEGSYNEQFF.

Written as DNA, the CDR3 is TGCGCCAGCAGCCAAAATTGGGCGGGTTCGCGGGAGGGGTACAATGAGCAGTTCTTC. Translating it yields CASSQNWAGSREGYNEQFF. The gene calls are TRBV4-3 and TRBJ2-1, with TRBD2 matching over 9 bases. J was trimmed by 4 bases and V by 2 bases; bases with no gene match: 15. The CDR3 has 19 residues. Germline lookup yields CDR1 LGHNA and CDR2 YSLEER.

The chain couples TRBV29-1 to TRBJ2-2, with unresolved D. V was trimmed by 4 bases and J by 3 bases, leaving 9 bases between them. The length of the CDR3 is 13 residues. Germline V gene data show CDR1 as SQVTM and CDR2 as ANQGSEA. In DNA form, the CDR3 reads TGCAGCGTTGTTCGCTACGACACCGGGGAGCTGTTTTTT. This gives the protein CSVVRYDTGELFF.

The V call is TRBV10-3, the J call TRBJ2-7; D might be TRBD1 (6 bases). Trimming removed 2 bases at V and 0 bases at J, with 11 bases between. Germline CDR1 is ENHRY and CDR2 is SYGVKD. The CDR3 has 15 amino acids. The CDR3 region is CAISETRGDSYEQYF. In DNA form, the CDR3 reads TGTGCCATCAGTGAGACCAGGGGAGACTCCTACGAGCAGTACTTC.

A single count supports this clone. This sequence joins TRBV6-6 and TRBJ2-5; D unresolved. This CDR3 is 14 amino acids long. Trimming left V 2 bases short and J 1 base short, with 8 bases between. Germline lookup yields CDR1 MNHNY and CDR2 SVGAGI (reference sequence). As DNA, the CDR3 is TGTGCCAGCAGTTACAGTGGGCGCCAAGAGACCCAGTACTTC. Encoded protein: CASSYSGRQETQYF.

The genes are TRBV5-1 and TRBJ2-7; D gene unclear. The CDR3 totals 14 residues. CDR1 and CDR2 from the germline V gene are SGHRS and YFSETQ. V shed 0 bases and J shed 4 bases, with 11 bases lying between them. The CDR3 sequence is CASSLAPQPYEQYF. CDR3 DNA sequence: TGCGCCAGCAGCTTGGCCCCACAGCCATACGAGCAGTACTTC.

This chain's CDR3 is CAALAGGIGTQYF. DNA for the CDR3: TGTGCCGCACTAGCGGGGGGAATTGGGACCCAGTACTTC. The chain joins TRBV30 to TRBJ2-5, with 12 bases lining up with TRBD2. This CDR3 region has 13 residues. Germline V gene sequence: CDR1 GTSNPN, CDR2 SVGIG (reference sequence). V trimming: 8 bases; J trimming: 7 bases; junction bases outside the gene matches: 8.

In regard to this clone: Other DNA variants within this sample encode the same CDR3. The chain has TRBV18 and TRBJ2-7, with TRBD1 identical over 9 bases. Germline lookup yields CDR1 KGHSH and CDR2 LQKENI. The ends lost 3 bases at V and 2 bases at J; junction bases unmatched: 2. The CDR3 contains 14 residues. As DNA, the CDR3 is TGTGCCAGCTCACCCGGGACAGGGCCCTACGAGCAGTACTTC. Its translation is CASSPGTGPYEQYF.

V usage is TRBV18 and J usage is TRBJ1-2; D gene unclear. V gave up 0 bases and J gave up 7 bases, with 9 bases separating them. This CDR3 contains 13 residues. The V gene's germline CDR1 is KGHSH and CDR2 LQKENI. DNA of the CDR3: TGTGCCAGCTCACCACCCATTTTAAGTGGCTACACCTTC. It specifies CASSPPILSGYTF. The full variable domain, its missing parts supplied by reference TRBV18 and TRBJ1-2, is NAGVMQNPRHLVRRRGQEARLRCSPMKGHSHVYWYRQLPEEGLKFMVYLQKENIIDESGMPKERFSAEFPKEGPSILRIQQVVRGDSAAYFCASSPPILSGYTFGSGTRLTVV.

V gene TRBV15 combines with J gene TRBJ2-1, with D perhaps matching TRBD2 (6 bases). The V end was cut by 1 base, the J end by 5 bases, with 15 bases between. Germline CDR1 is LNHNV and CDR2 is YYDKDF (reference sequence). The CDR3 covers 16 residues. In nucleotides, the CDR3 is TGTGCCACCAGCAGAGTTACCGGGAGAACAAACAATGAGCAGTTCTTC. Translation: CATSRVTGRTNNEQFF. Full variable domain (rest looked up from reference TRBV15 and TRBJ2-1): DAMVIQNPRYQVTQFGKPVTLSCSQTLNHNVMYWYQQKSSQAPKLLFHYYDKDFNNEADTPDNFQSRRPNTSFCFLDIRSPGLGDTAMYLCATSRVTGRTNNEQFFGPGTRLTVL.

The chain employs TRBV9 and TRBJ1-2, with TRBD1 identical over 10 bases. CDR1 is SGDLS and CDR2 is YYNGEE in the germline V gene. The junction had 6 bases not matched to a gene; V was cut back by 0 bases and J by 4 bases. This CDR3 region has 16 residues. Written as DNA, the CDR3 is TGTGCCAGCAGCGTAGCCCGGGACAGGGGAGGCTATGGCTACACCTTC. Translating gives CASSVARDRGGYGYTF.

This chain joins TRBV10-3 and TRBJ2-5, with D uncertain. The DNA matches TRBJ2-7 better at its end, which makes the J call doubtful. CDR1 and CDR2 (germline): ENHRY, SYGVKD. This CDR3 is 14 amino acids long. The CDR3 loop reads CAISEAGSESEQYF. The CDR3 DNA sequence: TGTGCCATCAGTGAGGCCGGATCTGAGAGCGAGCAGTACTTC.

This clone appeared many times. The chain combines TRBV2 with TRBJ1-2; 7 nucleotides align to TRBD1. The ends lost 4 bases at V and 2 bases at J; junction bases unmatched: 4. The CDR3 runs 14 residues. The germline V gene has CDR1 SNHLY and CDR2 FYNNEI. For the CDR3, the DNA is TGTGCCAGCAGTGGACAGGGTCGAAACTATGGCTACACCTTC. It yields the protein CASSGQGRNYGYTF.

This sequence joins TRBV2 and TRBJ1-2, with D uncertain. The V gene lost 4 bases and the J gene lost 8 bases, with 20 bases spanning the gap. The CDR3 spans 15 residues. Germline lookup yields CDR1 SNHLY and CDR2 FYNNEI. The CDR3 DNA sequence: TGTGCCAGCAGTGCCCGAGGAGGAGGCGGTGGGGGCTACACCTTC. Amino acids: CASSARGGGGGGYTF.

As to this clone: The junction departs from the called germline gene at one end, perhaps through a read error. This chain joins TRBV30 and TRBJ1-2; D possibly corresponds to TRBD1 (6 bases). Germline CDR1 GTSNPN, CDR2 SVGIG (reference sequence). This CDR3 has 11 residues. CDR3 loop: CAWTLTGHHHF. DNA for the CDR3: TGTGCCTGGACATTGACGGGACACCATCACTTC.